The next 2 T cell receptor beta chains were all read from a single sample in a study of CD8 T cells in ankylosing spondylitis. TCRdb itself ran the 5' RACE reads through MiXCR, one entry per CDR3 protein. There are about 160,000 distinct CDR3 sequences in the sample; around 8.9% occur only once, and approximately 15% lies in the top ten. Material for sequencing was blood, either unsorted or a sorted T cell fraction (not recorded which). These receptor sequences come from a female donor with ankylosing spondylitis or in good health (not recorded which).

The sample holds many counts of this clonotype. The gene calls are TRBV2 and TRBJ2-3; D uncertain. The germline V gene encodes CDR1 SNHLY and CDR2 FYNNEI. V was cut by 6 bases and J by 1 base, with 8 bases left in between. The CDR3 spans 13 residues. The CDR3 region is CASSPMGTDTQYF. Written as DNA, the CDR3 is TGTGCCAGCAGCCCGATGGGCACAGATACGCAGTATTTT.

This clonotype has a handful of counts. The conserved final phenylalanine or tryptophan is absent from the CDR3, which likely points to a read error. The CDR3 sequence is CATSDLRYGEQFY. The CDR3 bases are TGTGCCACCAGTGATTTGCGTTACGGAGAGCAGTTCTAC. The chain carries TRBV24-1 and TRBJ2-1; no firm D call. V was clipped by 0 bases and J by 10 bases, with 9 bases between them. The CDR3 is made up of 13 amino acids. Germline CDR1 and CDR2: KGHDR and SFDVKD.